This T cell receptor beta chain stems from a study of post-analysis software for immune sequencing data. Study in general: Some patients lacked subtype; others had relapsing-remitting, secondary progressive or progressive-relapsing disease.

This clonotype was observed many times. Its antigen is not known. The CDR3 is 14 residues long. Trimming shortened V by 1 base and J by 4 bases, and 10 bases separated the two germline ends. Built from TCR beta cDNA, the libraries had unique molecular identifiers in them. TCRdb used MiXCR to reprocess the PCR reads, holding one entry per CDR3 protein. Seen here are 180,000 or so distinct CDR3 sequences, around 30% observed once, and the top ten hold roughly 3.5%. Whole-study results and caveats: Five TRBV segments, including TRBV5-6, TRBV5-1 and TRBV20-1, were more frequent in patients than controls.

This clonotype was obtained from a girl under 18 with multiple sclerosis. Sequenced input: blood. The genes are TRBV12-3 or TRBV12-4 and TRBJ1-2, with D uncertain. This CDR3 reads CASSLEGSLYGYTF. Here the CDR3 DNA reads TGTGCCAGCAGTTTAGAGGGATCCCTCTATGGCTACACCTTC.